A single sample gave rise to the 25 T cell receptor beta chains below, sequenced in a study of blood T cell repertoires in COVID-19. The data were produced by immunoSEQ multiplex PCR, yet TCRdb's version contains in-frame clones alone and is incomplete. The sample shows tens of thousands of clones, roughly 77% of them seen only once. The source material was peripheral blood. These receptor sequences come from a woman aged 70-85 years with acute or convalescent COVID-19.

CDR3 loop: CASSSGQGIWAEQYF. In DNA form, the CDR3 reads TGTGCCAGCAGCTCCGGACAGGGTATATGGGCCGAGCAGTACTTC. The genes are TRBV14 and TRBJ2-7; 8 nucleotides line up with TRBD1. V dropped 5 bases and J dropped 6; count of bases not matched to a gene: 12. The germline V gene has CDR1 SGHDN and CDR2 FVKESK. The CDR3 is made up of 15 amino acids.

Worth noting for this clone: The sample carries other DNA sequences with the same CDR3. V usage is TRBV3-1 (or the pseudogene TRBV3-2) and J usage is TRBJ1-1; no definite D call. V lost 1 base to trimming and J lost 5 bases, with 8 bases between them. CDR1 and CDR2 from the germline V gene are LGHDT and YNNKEL (reference sequence). The CDR3 spans 13 residues. As DNA, the CDR3 is TGTGCCAGCAGCCAAGGGGGAGATACTGAAGCTTTCTTT. Its translation is CASSQGGDTEAFF.

This chain connects TRBV11-2 to TRBJ1-2, with D unresolved. V shed 4 bases and J shed 8 bases, with 17 bases lying between them. The length of the CDR3 is 14 residues. Germline loops: CDR1 SGHAT, CDR2 FQNNGV. CDR3 bases: TGTGCCAGCAGCTCCGGAGGATCCCAATTCGGCTACACCTTC. It encodes CASSSGGSQFGYTF.

This chain uses TRBV5-1 with TRBJ2-5; the match to TRBD2 covers 7 bases. With V trimmed by 4 bases and J by 5 bases, 5 bases remained unmatched. Germline-derived CDR1 and CDR2 are SGHRS and YFSETQ. This CDR3 spans 13 amino acids. In DNA form, the CDR3 reads TGCGCCAGCAGCGGAGCCGGGGGGGAGACCCAGTACTTC. Translation: CASSGAGGETQYF.

The chain employs TRBV5-1 and TRBJ2-2; the match to TRBD1 covers 9 bases. J gave up 5 bases and V 0 bases, and 5 bases lay outside the gene matches. Germline V gene lookup returns CDR1 SGHRS and CDR2 YFSETQ. CDR3 size: 16 residues. The CDR3 bases are TGCGCCAGCAGCTTGGTACAGGGGGCGAGTACCGGGGAGCTGTTTTTT. Protein sequence: CASSLVQGASTGELFF.

This chain joins TRBV3-1 (or the pseudogene TRBV3-2) and TRBJ1-4, with TRBD1 identical over 8 bases. Trimming cost V 3 bases and J 7 bases; bases outside gene matches: 13. In germline, CDR1 is LGHDT, CDR2 YNNKEL (reference sequence). The CDR3 has 17 residues. The CDR3 loop is CASSHRQGRTLSEKLFF. CDR3 nucleotides: TGTGCCAGCAGCCATAGACAGGGGAGGACGCTTAGTGAAAAACTGTTTTTT.

V is TRBV23-1 and J is TRBJ2-1; the D gene is possibly TRBD2 (5 bases). TRBV23-1 counts as an open reading frame of uncertain function. The CDR3 loop spans 16 amino acids. Trimming removed 0 bases at V and 4 bases at J, with 13 bases between. Here the CDR3 reads CASSQSKRTEYNEQFF. The CDR3 DNA reads TGCGCCAGCAGTCAATCAAAGAGGACTGAATACAATGAGCAGTTCTTC.

On this clone itself: The junction and the germline gene differ at one end; a read error may be behind it. V usage is TRBV5-8 and J usage is TRBJ1-2; 9 bases map to TRBD1. CDR1 and CDR2 from the germline V gene are SGHTS and YDEGEE. This CDR3 contains 10 residues. The CDR3: CASSIRQGVF. The DNA for the CDR3 is TGTGCCAGCAGCATACGACAGGGGGTTTTC. Combining the CDR3 with reference TRBV5-8 and TRBJ1-2 gives the whole variable domain EAGVTQSPTHLIKTRGQQATLRCSPISGHTSVYWYQQALGLGLQFLLWYDEGEERNRGNFPPRFSGRQFPNYSSELNVNALELEDSALYLCASSIRQGVFGSGTRLTVV.

The chain couples TRBV6-5 to TRBJ1-2, with 8 bases matching TRBD1. The germline gives CDR1 MNHEY, CDR2 SVGAGI. V lost 5 bases and J lost 4; bases outside the gene matches: 3. The CDR3 sequence is 13 residues long. CDR3 DNA sequence: TGTGCCAGCAGTCCAACAGGGGGCTATGGCTACACCTTC. It translates to CASSPTGGYGYTF.

The chain is built from TRBV28 and TRBJ1-5; TRBD1 agrees at 7 bases. Germline lookup yields CDR1 MDHEN and CDR2 SYDVKM. The V gene end was trimmed by 4 bases and the J gene end by 0 bases; junction bases not matched to a gene: 3. This CDR3 comprises 15 residues. CDR3 region: CASSSGTDSNQPQHF. DNA for the CDR3: TGTGCCAGCAGTTCCGGGACAGATAGCAATCAGCCCCAGCATTTT.

The chain links TRBV11-2 to TRBJ1-5, with a weak D call TRBD1 (5 bases). The V end was cut by 5 bases, the J end by 2 bases, with 13 bases between. The germline V gene encodes CDR1 SGHAT and CDR2 FQNNGV. The CDR3 is 15 amino acids. CDR3 sequence reads: CASSRGRDRNQPQHF. As DNA, the CDR3 is TGTGCCAGCAGCCGAGGGAGGGACCGCAATCAGCCCCAGCATTTT.

This clone was observed a few times. The V call is TRBV7-8, the J call TRBJ1-2; 8 bases align to TRBD1. CDR1 is SGHVS and CDR2 is FQNEAQ in the germline V gene. V gave up 5 bases and J gave up 4 bases; unmatched junction bases: 9. CDR3 length equals 15 residues. The CDR3 DNA sequence: TGTGCCAGCAGCCTCTCGTCCACAGGGGGCTATGGCTACACCTTC. Protein product: CASSLSSTGGYGYTF.

The V gene is TRBV2, the J gene TRBJ2-7; 8 nucleotides agree with TRBD1. The CDR3 length is 14 residues. CDR1 and CDR2 (germline): SNHLY, FYNNEI. V lost 6 bases and J lost 1; bases outside the gene matches: 5. As DNA, the CDR3 is TGTGCCAGCAGCCAGACAGGGGCTTCCTACGAGCAGTACTTC. It translates to CASSQTGASYEQYF.

This clone turned up a few times. This chain links TRBV7-2 with TRBJ1-6; 11 nucleotides match TRBD1. Germline CDR1 is SGHTA and CDR2 is FQGNSA. V shed 5 bases and J 10 bases; nucleotides not matched to a gene: 7. This CDR3 is built from 15 residues. The CDR3 loop is CASSPRDRGYSPLHF. CDR3 nucleotide sequence: TGTGCCAGCAGCCCGAGGGACAGGGGGTACTCACCCCTCCACTTT.

The V gene is TRBV7-9, the J gene TRBJ1-2, with 9 bases matching TRBD1. The CDR3 contains 15 residues. The germline V gene encodes CDR1 SEHNR and CDR2 FQNEAQ (reference sequence). V shed 1 base, J shed 4 bases, and the junction held 4 bases outside the gene matches. CDR3 nucleotide sequence: TGTGCCAGCAGCTTAGACAGGGGGCGGGCCTATGGCTACACCTTC. Residues: CASSLDRGRAYGYTF.

The CDR3 spells CASSTHGPGEAFF. The CDR3 nucleotides read TGTGCCAGCAGTACCCACGGGCCGGGGGAAGCTTTCTTT. The chain joins TRBV2 to TRBJ1-1; D gene unclear. This CDR3 region has 13 residues. Germline V gives CDR1 SNHLY, CDR2 FYNNEI. Trimming pared 5 bases from V and 8 bases from J, leaving 15 bases between.

This clone occurred a few times. The V gene is TRBV5-1, the J gene TRBJ1-1; weak D call: TRBD1 (6 bases). Germline V gene lookup returns CDR1 SGHRS and CDR2 YFSETQ. Trimming removed 4 bases from V and 5 bases from J, with 15 bases in between. CDR3 length: 14 amino acids. The CDR3 loop is CASSRDTKVTEAFF. DNA of the CDR3: TGCGCCAGCAGCCGGGACACTAAGGTTACTGAAGCTTTCTTT.

The chain links TRBV11-2 to TRBJ2-1, with D perhaps TRBD2 (7 bases). Germline V gives CDR1 SGHAT, CDR2 FQNNGV. With 5 bases removed from V and 9 bases from J, the gap between germline ends came to 17 bases. The CDR3 length is 14 residues. CDR3 bases: TGTGCCAGCAGCCCGCTAGGGAGGGGGTTTGAGCAGTTCTTC. Its protein product is CASSPLGRGFEQFF. Together with reference TRBV11-2 and TRBJ2-1, the CDR3 gives the full variable domain: EAGVAQSPRYKIIEKRQSVAFWCNPISGHATLYWYQQILGQGPKLLIQFQNNGVVDDSQLPKDRFSAERLKGVDSTLKIQPAKLEDSAVYLCASSPLGRGFEQFFGPGTRLTVL.

The chain joins TRBV21-1 to TRBJ1-2; the D call of TRBD1 is as the table states it, not checked on the DNA. TRBV21-1 is a listed pseudogene. This CDR3 comprises 15 residues. The CDR3 is CASSTRQDPNYGYTF. Written as DNA, the CDR3 is TGTGCCAGCAGCACCCGACAGGACCCTAACTATGGCTACACCTTC.

The rearrangement joins TRBV14 to TRBJ1-1, with no clear D. V was cut by 7 bases and J by 5 bases, with 17 bases left in between. Per germline, CDR1 SGHDN and CDR2 FVKESK. The CDR3 has 14 amino acids. CDR3 bases: TGTGCCAGCAACCCTTCCCCCCGAACAACTGAAGCTTTCTTT. It yields the protein CASNPSPRTTEAFF.

This chain joins TRBV5-6 and TRBJ1-3; D unresolved. Trimming took off 2 bases at V and 6 bases at J, with 3 bases between the two ends. The CDR3 totals 11 residues. Germline V gene data show CDR1 as SGHDT and CDR2 as YYEEEE. Written as DNA, the CDR3 is TGTGCCAGCAGCTTTCAAAACACCATATATTTT. This encodes CASSFQNTIYF.

V usage is TRBV7-3 and J usage is TRBJ1-1; 8 positions match TRBD1. V was pared by 5 bases and J by 1 base, with 12 bases of the junction left unmatched. Germline CDR1 and CDR2: SGHTA and FQGTGA. This CDR3 has 17 amino acids. CDR3 protein: CASSQWDRTKQNTEAFF. CDR3 DNA: TGTGCCAGCAGCCAATGGGACAGGACTAAACAGAACACTGAAGCTTTCTTT.

The chain couples TRBV18 to TRBJ2-3; 12 bases map to TRBD2. In germline, CDR1 is KGHSH, CDR2 LQKENI. The CDR3 is 16 residues long. The V segment lost 2 bases and the J segment 5 bases; nucleotides outside the gene matches: 5. CDR3 sequence reads: CASSPNLAGGQDTQYF. CDR3 nucleotides: TGTGCCAGCTCACCAAATCTAGCGGGAGGGCAAGATACGCAGTATTTT.

In its sample, this clone was seen once. This chain uses TRBV9 with TRBJ2-1; 7 nucleotides match TRBD2. Germline values: CDR1 SGDLS, CDR2 YYNGEE. The CDR3 spans 17 residues. V shed 0 bases, J shed 8 bases, and the junction held 14 bases outside the gene matches. The CDR3 DNA is TGTGCCAGCAGCGTAGCCTCGGGGGGAGGATACGGGGATGAGCAGTTCTTC. Residues: CASSVASGGGYGDEQFF.

The gene calls are TRBV19 and TRBJ1-4, with 8 bases aligning to TRBD1. V was pared by 7 bases and J by 7 bases, with 8 bases of the junction left unmatched. Germline assignment: CDR1 LNHDA and CDR2 SQIVND (reference sequence). The CDR3 consists of 14 residues. CDR3 loop: CASNNRGKLEKLFF. CDR3 nucleotide sequence: TGTGCCAGTAATAACAGGGGGAAACTTGAAAAACTGTTTTTT.